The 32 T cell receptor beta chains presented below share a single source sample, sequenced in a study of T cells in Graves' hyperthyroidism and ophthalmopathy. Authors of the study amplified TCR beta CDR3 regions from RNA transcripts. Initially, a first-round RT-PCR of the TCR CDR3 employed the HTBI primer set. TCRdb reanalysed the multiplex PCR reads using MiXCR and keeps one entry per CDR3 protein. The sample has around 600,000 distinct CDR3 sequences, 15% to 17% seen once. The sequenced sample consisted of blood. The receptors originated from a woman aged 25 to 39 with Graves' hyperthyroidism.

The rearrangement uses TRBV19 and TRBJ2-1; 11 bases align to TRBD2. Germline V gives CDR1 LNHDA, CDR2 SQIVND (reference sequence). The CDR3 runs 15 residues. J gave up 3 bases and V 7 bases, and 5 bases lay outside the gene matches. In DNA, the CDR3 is TGTGCCAGTAAGGGACTAGCGGAGAGCTACAATGAGCAGTTCTTC. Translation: CASKGLAESYNEQFF.

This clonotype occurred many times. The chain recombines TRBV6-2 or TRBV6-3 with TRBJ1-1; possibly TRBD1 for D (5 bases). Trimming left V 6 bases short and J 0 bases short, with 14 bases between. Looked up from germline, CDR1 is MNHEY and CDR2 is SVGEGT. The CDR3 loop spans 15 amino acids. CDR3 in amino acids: CASSHSGAMNTEAFF. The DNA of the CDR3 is TGTGCCAGCAGCCACTCCGGGGCCATGAACACTGAAGCTTTCTTT.

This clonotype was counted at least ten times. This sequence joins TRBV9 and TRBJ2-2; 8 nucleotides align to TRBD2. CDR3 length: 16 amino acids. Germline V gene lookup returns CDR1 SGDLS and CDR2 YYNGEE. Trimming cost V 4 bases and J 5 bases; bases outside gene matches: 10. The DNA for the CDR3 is TGTGCCAGCAGCTCGGGACTAGTAACCACTACCGGGGAGCTGTTTTTT. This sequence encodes CASSSGLVTTTGELFF. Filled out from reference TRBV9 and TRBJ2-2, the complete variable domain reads DSGVTQTPKHLITATGQRVTLRCSPRSGDLSVYWYQQSLDQGLQFLIQYYNGEERAKGNILERFSAQQFPDLHSELNLSSLELGDSALYFCASSSGLVTTTGELFFGEGSRLTVL.

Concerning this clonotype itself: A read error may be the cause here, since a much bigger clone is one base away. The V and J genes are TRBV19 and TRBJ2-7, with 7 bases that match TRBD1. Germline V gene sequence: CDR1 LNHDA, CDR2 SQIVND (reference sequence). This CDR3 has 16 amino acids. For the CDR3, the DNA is TGTGCCAGTAGTGGGGTACCGGGACAGAGGACCTACGAGCGGTACTTC. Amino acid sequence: CASSGVPGQRTYERYF.

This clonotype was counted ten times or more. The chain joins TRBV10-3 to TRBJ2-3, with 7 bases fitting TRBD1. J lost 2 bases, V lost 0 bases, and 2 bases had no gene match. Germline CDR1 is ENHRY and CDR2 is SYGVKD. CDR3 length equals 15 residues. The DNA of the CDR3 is TGTGCCATCAGTGAGTCACAGGGGATCACAGATACGCAGTATTTT. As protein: CAISESQGITDTQYF.

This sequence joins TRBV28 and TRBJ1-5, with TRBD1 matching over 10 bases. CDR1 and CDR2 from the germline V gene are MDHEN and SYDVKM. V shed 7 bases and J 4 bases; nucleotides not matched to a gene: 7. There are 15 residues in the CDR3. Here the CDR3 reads CASINGGQGNQPQHF. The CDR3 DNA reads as TGTGCCAGCATTAACGGGGGACAGGGGAATCAGCCCCAGCATTTT. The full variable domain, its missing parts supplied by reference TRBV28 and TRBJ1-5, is DVKVTQSSRYLVKRTGEKVFLECVQDMDHENMFWYRQDPGLGLRLIYFSYDVKMKEKGDIPEGYSVSREKKERFSLILESASTNQTSMYLCASINGGQGNQPQHFGDGTRLSIL.

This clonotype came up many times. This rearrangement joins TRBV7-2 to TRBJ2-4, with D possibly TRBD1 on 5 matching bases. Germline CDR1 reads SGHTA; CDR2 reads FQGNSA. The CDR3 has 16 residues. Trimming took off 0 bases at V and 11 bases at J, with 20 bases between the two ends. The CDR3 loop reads CASSLAAGPTLRVQYF. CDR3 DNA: TGTGCCAGCAGCTTAGCTGCAGGGCCCACCCTCCGGGTTCAGTACTTC. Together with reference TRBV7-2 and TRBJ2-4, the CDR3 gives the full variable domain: GAGVSQSPSNKVTEKGKDVELRCDPISGHTALYWYRQSLGQGLEFLIYFQGNSAPDKSGLPSDRFSAERTGGSVSTLTIQRTQQEDSAVYLCASSLAAGPTLRVQYFGAGTRLSVL.

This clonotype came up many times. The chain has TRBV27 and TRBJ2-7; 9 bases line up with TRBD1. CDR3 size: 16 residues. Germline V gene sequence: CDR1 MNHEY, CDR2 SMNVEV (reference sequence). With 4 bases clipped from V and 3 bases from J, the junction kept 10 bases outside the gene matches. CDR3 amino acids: CASSSEQGALIYEQYF. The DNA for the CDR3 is TGTGCCAGCAGTTCCGAACAGGGGGCTTTGATCTACGAGCAGTACTTC.

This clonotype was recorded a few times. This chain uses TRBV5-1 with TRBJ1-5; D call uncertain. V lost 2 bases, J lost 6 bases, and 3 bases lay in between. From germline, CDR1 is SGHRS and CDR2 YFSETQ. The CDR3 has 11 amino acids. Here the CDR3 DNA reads TGCGCCAGCAGCTTTTGTCAGCCCCAGCATTTT. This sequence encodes CASSFCQPQHF.

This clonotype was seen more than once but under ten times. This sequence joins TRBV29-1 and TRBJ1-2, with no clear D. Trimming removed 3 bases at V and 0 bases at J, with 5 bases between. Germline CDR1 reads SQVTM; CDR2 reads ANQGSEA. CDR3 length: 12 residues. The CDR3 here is CSVDTPNYGYTF. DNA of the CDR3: TGCAGCGTTGATACACCTAACTATGGCTACACCTTC. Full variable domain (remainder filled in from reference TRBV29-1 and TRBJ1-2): SAVISQKPSRDICQRGTSLTIQCQVDSQVTMMFWYRQQPGQSLTLIATANQGSEATYESGFVIDKFPISRPNLTFSTLTVSNMSPEDSSIYLCSVDTPNYGYTFGSGTRLTVV.

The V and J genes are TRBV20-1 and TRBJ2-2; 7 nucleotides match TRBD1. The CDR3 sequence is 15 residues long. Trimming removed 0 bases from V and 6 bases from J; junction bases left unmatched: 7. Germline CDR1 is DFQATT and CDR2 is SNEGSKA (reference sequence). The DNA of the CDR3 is TGCAGTGCTAGAGATAGGGGACAGCGAGCCGGGGAGCTGTTTTTT. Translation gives CSARDRGQRAGELFF.

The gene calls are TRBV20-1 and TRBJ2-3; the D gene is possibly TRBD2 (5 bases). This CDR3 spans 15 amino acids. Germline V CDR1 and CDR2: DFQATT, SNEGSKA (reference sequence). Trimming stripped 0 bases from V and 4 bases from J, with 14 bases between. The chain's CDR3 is CSARDEGYRADTQYF. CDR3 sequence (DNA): TGCAGTGCTAGAGATGAGGGTTATAGGGCAGATACGCAGTATTTT.

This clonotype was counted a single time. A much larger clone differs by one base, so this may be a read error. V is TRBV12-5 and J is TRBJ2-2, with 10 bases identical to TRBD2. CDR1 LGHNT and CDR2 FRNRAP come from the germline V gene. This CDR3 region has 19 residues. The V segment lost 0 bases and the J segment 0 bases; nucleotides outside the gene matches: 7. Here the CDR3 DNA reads TGTGCTAGTGGTTTGGTAGTAGGGACTAGCGCTCCGAACACCGGGGAGCTGTTTTTT. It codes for CASGLVVGTSAPNTGELFF.

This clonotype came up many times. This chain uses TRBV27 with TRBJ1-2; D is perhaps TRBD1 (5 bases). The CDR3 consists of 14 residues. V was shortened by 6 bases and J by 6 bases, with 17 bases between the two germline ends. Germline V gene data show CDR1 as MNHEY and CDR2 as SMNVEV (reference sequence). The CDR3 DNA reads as TGTGCCAGCAGACTCGCCGGGACCCCAGATGGCTACACCTTC. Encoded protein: CASRLAGTPDGYTF.

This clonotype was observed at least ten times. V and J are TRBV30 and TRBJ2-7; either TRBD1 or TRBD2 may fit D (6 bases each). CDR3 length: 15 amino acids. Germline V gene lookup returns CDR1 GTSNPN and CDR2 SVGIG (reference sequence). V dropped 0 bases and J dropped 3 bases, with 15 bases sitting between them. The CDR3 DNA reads TGTGCCTGGAGTGTACTGGGGGGCCCCTACTACGAGCAGTACTTC. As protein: CAWSVLGGPYYEQYF.

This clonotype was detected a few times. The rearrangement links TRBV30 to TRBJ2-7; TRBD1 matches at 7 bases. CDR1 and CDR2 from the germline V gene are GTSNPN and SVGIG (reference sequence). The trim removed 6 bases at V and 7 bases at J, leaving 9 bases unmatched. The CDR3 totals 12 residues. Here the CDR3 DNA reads TGTGCCTGTTTGGGACAGTCGGTGGAGCAGTACTTC. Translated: CACLGQSVEQYF.

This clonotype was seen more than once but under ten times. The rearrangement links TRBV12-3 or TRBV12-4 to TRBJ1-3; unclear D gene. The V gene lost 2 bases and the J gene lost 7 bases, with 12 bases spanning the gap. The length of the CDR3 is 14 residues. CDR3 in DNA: TGTGCCAGCAGTTTAATACTCGGCGGGAACACCATATATTTT. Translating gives CASSLILGGNTIYF.

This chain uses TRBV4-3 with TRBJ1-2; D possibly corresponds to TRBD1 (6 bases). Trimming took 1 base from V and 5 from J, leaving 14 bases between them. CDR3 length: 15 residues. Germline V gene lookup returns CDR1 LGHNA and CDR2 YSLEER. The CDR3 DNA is TGCGCCAGCAGCCAAGTTGGGGACATATTTTATGGCTACACCTTC. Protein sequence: CASSQVGDIFYGYTF.

Here the CDR3 DNA reads TGCAGTGCTAGTAGGACAGATGGAAACACCATATATTTT. Translating it yields CSASRTDGNTIYF. The chain links TRBV20-1 to TRBJ1-3; weak D call: TRBD1 (6 bases). The CDR3 covers 13 residues. Germline V gives CDR1 DFQATT, CDR2 SNEGSKA (reference sequence). V lost 3 bases, J lost 3 bases, and 9 bases lay in between.

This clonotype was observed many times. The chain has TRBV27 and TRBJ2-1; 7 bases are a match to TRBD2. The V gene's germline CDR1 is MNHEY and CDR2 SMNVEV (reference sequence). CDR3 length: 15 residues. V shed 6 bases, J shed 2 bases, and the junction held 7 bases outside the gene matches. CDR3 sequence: CASSRGSYTYNEQFF. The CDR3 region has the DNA TGTGCCAGCAGCCGCGGGAGTTACACCTACAATGAGCAGTTCTTC.

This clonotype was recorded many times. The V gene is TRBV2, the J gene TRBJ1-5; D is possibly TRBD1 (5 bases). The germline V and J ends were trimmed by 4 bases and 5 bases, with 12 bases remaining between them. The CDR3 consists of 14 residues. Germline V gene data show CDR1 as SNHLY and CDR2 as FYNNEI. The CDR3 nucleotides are TGTGCCAGCAGTGTCTCCAGGGATGATCAGCCCCAGCATTTT. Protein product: CASSVSRDDQPQHF.

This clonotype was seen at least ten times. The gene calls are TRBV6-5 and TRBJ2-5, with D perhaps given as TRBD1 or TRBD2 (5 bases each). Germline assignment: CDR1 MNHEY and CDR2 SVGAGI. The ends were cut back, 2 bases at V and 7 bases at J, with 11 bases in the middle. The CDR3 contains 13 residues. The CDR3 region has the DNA TGTGCCAGCAGTTACGAGGGGCGAGGGACCCAGTACTTC. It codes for CASSYEGRGTQYF.

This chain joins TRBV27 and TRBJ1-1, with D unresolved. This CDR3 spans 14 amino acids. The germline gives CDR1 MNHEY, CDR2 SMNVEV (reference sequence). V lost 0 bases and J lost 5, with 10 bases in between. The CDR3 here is CASSLSITGTEAFF. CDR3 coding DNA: TGTGCCAGCAGTTTATCGATAACGGGAACTGAAGCTTTCTTT.

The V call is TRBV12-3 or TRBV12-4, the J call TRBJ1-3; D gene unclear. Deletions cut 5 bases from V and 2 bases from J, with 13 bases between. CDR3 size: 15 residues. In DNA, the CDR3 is TGTGCCAGCAGTCCTCCGGGTATAACTGGAAACACCATATATTTT. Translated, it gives CASSPPGITGNTIYF.

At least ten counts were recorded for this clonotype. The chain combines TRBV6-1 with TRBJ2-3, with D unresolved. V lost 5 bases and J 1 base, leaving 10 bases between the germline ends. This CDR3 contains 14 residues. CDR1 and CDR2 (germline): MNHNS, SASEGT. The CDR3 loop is CASSFNIRTDTQYF. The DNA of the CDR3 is TGTGCCAGCAGTTTCAACATACGCACAGATACGCAGTATTTT.

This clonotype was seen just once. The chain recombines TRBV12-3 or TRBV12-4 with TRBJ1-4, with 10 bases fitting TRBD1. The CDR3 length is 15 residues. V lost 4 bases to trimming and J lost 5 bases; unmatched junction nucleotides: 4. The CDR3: CASSSTTGGNEKLFF. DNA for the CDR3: TGTGCCAGCAGTTCAACGACAGGGGGCAATGAAAAACTGTTTTTT.

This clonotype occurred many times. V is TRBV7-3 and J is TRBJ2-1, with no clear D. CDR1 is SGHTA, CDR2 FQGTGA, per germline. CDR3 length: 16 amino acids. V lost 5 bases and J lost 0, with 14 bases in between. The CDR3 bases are TGTGCCAGCAGCCCGATACAGAGTAACTCCTACAATGAGCAGTTCTTC. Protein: CASSPIQSNSYNEQFF.

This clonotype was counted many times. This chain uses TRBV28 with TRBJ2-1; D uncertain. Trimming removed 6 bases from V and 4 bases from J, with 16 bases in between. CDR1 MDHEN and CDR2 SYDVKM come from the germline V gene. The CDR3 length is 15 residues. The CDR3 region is CASSTPGLGYNEQFF. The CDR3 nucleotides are TGTGCCAGCAGCACCCCGGGTCTTGGGTACAATGAGCAGTTCTTC.

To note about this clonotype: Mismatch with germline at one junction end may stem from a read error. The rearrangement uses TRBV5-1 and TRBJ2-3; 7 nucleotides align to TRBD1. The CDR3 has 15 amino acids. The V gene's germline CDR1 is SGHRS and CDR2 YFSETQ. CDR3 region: CARSSTGASTDTQYF. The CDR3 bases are TGCGCCCGCAGCTCAACAGGGGCTAGCACAGATACGCAGTATTTT.

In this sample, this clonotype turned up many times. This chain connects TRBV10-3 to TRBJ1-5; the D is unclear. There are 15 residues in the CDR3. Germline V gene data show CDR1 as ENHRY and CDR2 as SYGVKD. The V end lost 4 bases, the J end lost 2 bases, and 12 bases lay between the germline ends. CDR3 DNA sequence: TGTGCCATCAGTGCGTCCAGTCAGGGCAATCAGCCCCAGCATTTT. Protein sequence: CAISASSQGNQPQHF.

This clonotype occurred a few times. CDR3 coding DNA: TGTGCCAGCAGCGCCCCAGGTGGCAACCAAGAGACCCAGTACTTC. Amino acid sequence: CASSAPGGNQETQYF. The V gene is TRBV9, the J gene TRBJ2-5, with D unclear. Trimming took 3 bases from V and 0 from J, leaving 12 bases between them. CDR1 is SGDLS, CDR2 YYNGEE, per germline. The CDR3 is made up of 15 amino acids.

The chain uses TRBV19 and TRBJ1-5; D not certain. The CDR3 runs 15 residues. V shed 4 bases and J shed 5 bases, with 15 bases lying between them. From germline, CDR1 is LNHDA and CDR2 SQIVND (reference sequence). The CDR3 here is CASSTVDPAHQPQHF. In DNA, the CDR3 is TGTGCCAGTAGTACAGTAGACCCGGCGCATCAGCCCCAGCATTTT.